This T cell receptor (beta chain) was sequenced during a study of blood T cell repertoires in COVID-19. Looking at the study overall: Specimens from acute and convalescent COVID-19 originated in the United States, Italy and Spain.

Followed over time, Seattle patients had been enrolled while infection was active. This table comes from immunoSEQ multiplex PCR, and its TCRdb copy is limited to in-frame clones, with some not included. The profile shows about 74,000 clones, approximately 91% of them singletons. Sequencing was done on a sample of peripheral blood. The receptor's source is a man aged 50 to 59 with COVID-19, enrolled during active disease.

Here the CDR3 DNA reads TGTGCCAGCAGTCGGACTAGCGGCTACAATGAGCAGTTCTTC. Translating it yields CASSRTSGYNEQFF. The chain has TRBV28 and TRBJ2-1, with 10 nucleotides matching TRBD2. The germline CDR1 and CDR2 sequences are MDHEN and SYDVKM. This CDR3 spans 14 amino acids. Germline trimming cut 5 bases from V and 3 bases from J; bases unmatched to any gene: 1.